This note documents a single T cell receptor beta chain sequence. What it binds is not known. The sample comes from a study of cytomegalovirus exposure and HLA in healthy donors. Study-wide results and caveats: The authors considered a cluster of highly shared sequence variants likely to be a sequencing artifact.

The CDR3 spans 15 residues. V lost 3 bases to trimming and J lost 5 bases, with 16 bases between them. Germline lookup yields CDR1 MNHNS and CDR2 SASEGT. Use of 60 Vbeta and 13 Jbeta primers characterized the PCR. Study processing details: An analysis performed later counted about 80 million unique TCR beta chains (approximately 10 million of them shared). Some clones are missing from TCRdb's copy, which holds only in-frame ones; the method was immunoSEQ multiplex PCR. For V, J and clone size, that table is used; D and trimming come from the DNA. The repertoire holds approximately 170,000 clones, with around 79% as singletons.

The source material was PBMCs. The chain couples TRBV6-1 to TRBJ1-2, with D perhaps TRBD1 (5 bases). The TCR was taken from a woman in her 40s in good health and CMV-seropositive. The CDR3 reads CASSEGPERTYGYTF. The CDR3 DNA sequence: TGTGCCAGCAGTGAGGGGCCAGAAAGGACGTATGGCTACACCTTC.